This T cell receptor (beta chain) was observed in a study of shared clonotypes between healthy human individuals. CD45RA-negative memory and CD45RA+ naive subsets were split from the CD4+ cells. The study's findings and limits: It was only blood that was sampled, and tissue repertoires likely differ.

Sorted-subset replicate PCRs used around 200 ng of genomic DNA. This amount corresponded to about 30,000 T cell genomes. Repertoires were generated with immunoSEQ multiplex PCR, while TCRdb's copy carries only in-frame clones and drops some. The sample lists about 1 million clones, more than 60% occurring once. This clone showed up just once. Its antigen remains unidentified. CDR1 and CDR2 (germline): SGDLS, YYNGEE. The trim removed 3 bases at V and 5 bases at J, leaving 10 bases unmatched. The CDR3 loop spans 15 amino acids. This clonotype originated in a man between 18 and 35 years old in good health. V usage is TRBV9 and J usage is TRBJ2-5; 7 bases agree with TRBD1. Source material: memory CD4+ T cells sorted from blood. Subset in this sample: CD45RA-negative fraction. The DNA for the CDR3 is TGTGCCAGCAGCGCCACCTACAGGGGCCAGGAGACCCAGTACTTC. Its protein product is CASSATYRGQETQYF.